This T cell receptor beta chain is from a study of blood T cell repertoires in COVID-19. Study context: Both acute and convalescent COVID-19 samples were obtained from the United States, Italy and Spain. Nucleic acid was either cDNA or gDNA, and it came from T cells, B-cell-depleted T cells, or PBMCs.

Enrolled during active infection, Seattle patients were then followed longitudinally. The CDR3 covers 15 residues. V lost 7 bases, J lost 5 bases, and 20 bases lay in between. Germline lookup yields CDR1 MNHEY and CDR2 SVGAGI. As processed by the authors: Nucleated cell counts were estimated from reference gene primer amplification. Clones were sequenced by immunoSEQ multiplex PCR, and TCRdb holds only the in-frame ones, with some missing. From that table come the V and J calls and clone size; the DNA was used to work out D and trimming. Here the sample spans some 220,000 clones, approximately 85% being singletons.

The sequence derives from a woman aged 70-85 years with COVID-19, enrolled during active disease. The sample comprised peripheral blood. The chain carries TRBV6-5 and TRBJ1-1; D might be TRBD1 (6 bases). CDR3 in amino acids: CASTTSQGHGTEAFF. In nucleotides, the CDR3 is TGTGCCAGCACCACCTCCCAGGGACATGGTACTGAAGCTTTCTTT.